Following are 21 T cell receptor beta chains from one sample sequenced in a study of tumor-infiltrating lymphocytes in oesophageal squamous cell carcinoma. TCRdb re-called the PCR reads through MiXCR, storing one row per CDR3 protein. The sample includes some 20,000 distinct CDR3 sequences, around half seen only once; the top ten take less than 25%. The specimen sequenced was esophageal tumor tissue. The receptors originated from a male donor with esophageal squamous cell carcinoma.

This clonotype was observed at least ten times. This chain uses TRBV18 with TRBJ1-1, with TRBD1 matching 7 bases. The CDR3 runs 13 residues. CDR1 and CDR2 from the germline V gene are KGHSH and LQKENI. Unmatched junction bases numbered 3, after V lost 3 bases and J lost 5 bases. CDR3 bases: TGTGCCAGCTCACCCCCAGGGGGGACTGAAGCTTTCTTT. Protein sequence: CASSPPGGTEAFF.

V usage is TRBV10-3 and J usage is TRBJ2-1; 9 bases are a match to TRBD1. The CDR3 is 14 residues long. Per the germline V gene, CDR1 is ENHRY and CDR2 is SYGVKD. The V and J ends lost 8 bases and 5 bases, in that order; junction bases with no gene match: 7. This CDR3 reads CAIHRTGEDNEQFF. In nucleotides, the CDR3 is TGTGCCATCCACCGGACAGGGGAGGACAATGAGCAGTTCTTC.

For this clonotype: The germline gene is not matched at one end of the junction; a read error may be the cause. The chain is built from TRBV7-3 and TRBJ1-2, with D maybe TRBD1 (5 bases). Germline CDR1 SGHTA, CDR2 FQGTGA. The CDR3 spans 15 residues. As DNA, the CDR3 is TGTGCCAGCAGCTTGGGAGGGACTTCCTACAATGAGCAGGTCTTC. Translated, it gives CASSLGGTSYNEQVF.

CDR3 nucleotides: TGTGCCAGCATGCGGTTCTTAGGAGAGACCCAGTACTTC. This sequence encodes CASMRFLGETQYF. This chain connects TRBV12-3 or TRBV12-4 to TRBJ2-5; D remains unclear. The CDR3 length is 13 residues. Trimming removed 7 bases at V and 4 bases at J, with 13 bases between.

Remarks on this clonotype: Given the absence of the conserved phenylalanine or tryptophan at the CDR3 end, a read error is likely. The chain employs TRBV28 and TRBJ2-1; tentative D call: TRBD1 (6 bases). The CDR3 sequence is 15 residues long. Germline values: CDR1 MDHEN, CDR2 SYDVKM. CDR3 in amino acids: CAGSLPDSSYNEQFS. The CDR3 coding sequence is TGTGCCGGCAGTTTACCGGACAGCTCCTACAATGAGCAGTTCTCC.

The sample holds many counts of this clonotype. A much larger clone sits a single nucleotide away, making a read error possible. V is TRBV4-3 and J is TRBJ2-5, with D unresolved. Trimming removed 1 base from V and 11 bases from J, with 23 bases in between. CDR3 length equals 16 residues. Germline lookup yields CDR1 LGHNA and CDR2 YSLEER. The DNA for the CDR3 is TGCGCCAGCAGCCAAGGTCTCGGCTACTCCTACAATGAGCAGTACTTC. This gives the protein CASSQGLGYSYNEQYF.

The rearrangement joins TRBV7-3 to TRBJ2-4, with no clear D. V was shortened by 6 bases and J by 13 bases, with 22 bases between the two germline ends. CDR1 is SGHTA and CDR2 is FQGTGA in the germline V gene. The CDR3 length is 14 residues. In DNA form, the CDR3 reads TGTGCCAGCAGTCCAGAGACCAGTTACAATGAGCAGTACTTC. This codes for CASSPETSYNEQYF.

This rearrangement joins TRBV7-3 to TRBJ2-5; 7 nucleotides align to TRBD2. This CDR3 region has 13 residues. Germline V gives CDR1 SGHTA, CDR2 FQGTGA. V lost 0 bases to trimming and J lost 10 bases; unmatched junction nucleotides: 5. CDR3 nucleotides: TGTGCCAGCAGCTTAACGGCGGGAGTTGACCAGTACTTC. Its translation is CASSLTAGVDQYF.

With respect to this clonotype: A read error is possible here, since a much larger clone lies one base away. The rearrangement joins TRBV5-4 to TRBJ2-4; either TRBD1 or TRBD2 may supply D (5 bases each). The CDR3 length is 14 residues. The germline CDR1 and CDR2 sequences are SGHNT and YYREEE (reference sequence). CDR3 bases: TGTGCCACCAGCTTGTGGGACCGAAACAATGAGCAGTACTTC. Protein product: CATSLWDRNNEQYF.

This clonotype was detected ten times or more. The rearrangement joins TRBV6-2 or TRBV6-3 to TRBJ2-1; 7 bases match TRBD2. Trimming cost V 1 base and J 3 bases; bases outside gene matches: 6. The CDR3 loop spans 16 amino acids. Germline CDR1 and CDR2: MNHEY and SVGEGT. CDR3 residues: CASSYFGLAVYNEQFF. As DNA, the CDR3 is TGTGCCAGCAGTTACTTTGGGCTAGCGGTCTACAATGAGCAGTTCTTC.

With respect to this clonotype: The CDR3 does not end in the conserved phenylalanine or tryptophan, so this is likely a read error. It is unclear where the CDR3 begins or ends on the DNA, so no DNA is shown, and the CDR3 is as TCRdb lists it. The CDR3 region is CASSTDNLYEQYFGN. This sequence joins TRBV7-1 and TRBJ2-3. TRBV7-1 is marked as an open reading frame, function uncertain. The CDR3 spans 15 amino acids, including both terminal residues.

The gene calls are TRBV7-6 and TRBJ2-1, with 8 bases fitting TRBD1. The J call is doubtful: the DNA matches TRBJ2-7 better. The CDR3 is 14 amino acids. Germline CDR1 reads SGHVS; CDR2 reads FNYEAQ. The DNA of the CDR3 is TGTGCCAGCAGCTGGGACAGGTTCTCCTACGAGCAGTACTTC. Translation: CASSWDRFSYEQYF.

Many counts were recorded for this clonotype. This may arise from a read error, as a much more abundant clone is one base away. The chain couples TRBV13 to TRBJ2-1; 10 nucleotides align to TRBD1. The J call may be mistaken, given a closer DNA end match to TRBJ2-7. Germline CDR1 reads PRHDT; CDR2 reads FYEKMQ (reference sequence). The CDR3 length is 14 residues. The CDR3 reads CASSLGQGYNEQYF. CDR3 DNA sequence: TGTGCCAGCAGCTTGGGACAGGGGTACAATGAGCAGTACTTC.

The rearrangement uses TRBV7-4 and TRBJ2-1; 9 bases agree with TRBD2. The CDR3 contains 16 residues. Germline CDR1 is SGHVT and CDR2 is SQSDAQ. The CDR3 nucleotides read TGTGTTACGCGACGGGCTAGCGGGATCTTCTGGAATGAGCAGTTCTTC. Protein sequence: CVTRRASGIFWNEQFF.

This clonotype was seen many times. The chain carries TRBV5-1 and TRBJ2-7; 10 bases align to TRBD2. Germline assignment: CDR1 SGHRS and CDR2 YFSETQ. Unmatched junction bases numbered 7, after V lost 6 bases and J lost 4 bases. The CDR3 runs 14 residues. CDR3: CASTSGLALYEQYF. CDR3 coding DNA: TGCGCCAGCACTTCGGGACTAGCGCTTTACGAGCAGTACTTC.

CDR3 region: CASSLVPGSNYGYTF. The CDR3 region has the DNA TGTGCCAGCAGCTTAGTGCCCGGTTCTAACTATGGCTACACCTTC. The V call is TRBV7-8, the J call TRBJ1-2, with unresolved D. Per germline, CDR1 SGHVS and CDR2 FQNEAQ. V lost 1 base, J lost 0 bases, and 9 bases lay in between. There are 15 residues in the CDR3.

A single count supports this clonotype. Since the CDR3 does not end with the conserved phenylalanine or tryptophan, this likely comes from a read error. The limits of the CDR3 on the DNA are not certain, so only TCRdb's listed CDR3 is given. The genes are TRBV4-3 and TRBJ2-7. The CDR3 spans 17 amino acids, including both terminal residues. Germline V CDR1 and CDR2: LGHNA, YSLEER. The CDR3: CASSQERGSNRGYTFGS.

This sequence joins TRBV28 and TRBJ2-1, with TRBD2 identical over 7 bases. Germline lookup yields CDR1 MDHEN and CDR2 SYDVKM. V was pared by 5 bases and J by 7 bases, with 11 bases of the junction left unmatched. The CDR3 is made up of 15 amino acids. The CDR3 DNA reads TGTGCCAGCAGTACAAGGACTAGTCCGTTGAATGAGCAGTTCTTC. This codes for CASSTRTSPLNEQFF.

This clonotype was observed a handful of times. The CDR3 carries no conserved terminal phenylalanine or tryptophan, so it likely arises from a read error. The DNA is left out, because the CDR3 cannot be placed on it with certainty; the CDR3 is given as TCRdb lists it. This chain links TRBV12-3 or TRBV12-4 with TRBJ2-1; the table's D call, TRBD2, was not checked against the DNA. Termini included, the CDR3 measures 16 amino acids. This chain's CDR3 is CASSLRREGYGYTFGS.

About this clonotype itself: This is likely a read error, given that the CDR3 carries no conserved phenylalanine or tryptophan at its end. No DNA is shown, since the ends of the CDR3 on it are uncertain; the CDR3 is the one TCRdb lists. The chain has TRBV27 and TRBJ1-1; the table's D call, TRBD1, has no DNA check behind it. The CDR3 region is 17 residues in length, termini included. Germline V CDR1 and CDR2: MNHEY, SMNVEV (reference sequence). The CDR3 loop is CASSPRQGFPMATPSVR.

The chain employs TRBV27 and TRBJ2-7; D tentatively reads TRBD1 or TRBD2 (5 bases each). The germline V gene encodes CDR1 MNHEY and CDR2 SMNVEV (reference sequence). V lost 8 bases and J lost 5, with 16 bases in between. The CDR3 length is 13 residues. CDR3 bases: TGTGCCAGCCGGGGAGCAGGGAGAAACGAGCAGTACTTC. Translation gives CASRGAGRNEQYF.